This section outlines one T cell receptor beta chain sequence together with its context. Its antigen is not known. The sample belongs to a study of cytomegalovirus exposure and HLA in healthy donors. Points from the study as a whole: In a later analysis, several top co-occurrence clusters appeared linked to parvovirus B19, influenza, CMV and Epstein-Barr virus. More than 15,000 TCR beta sequences were associated with HLA alleles at 0.05 false discovery rate in a later analysis.

The PCR used 60 Vbeta and 13 Jbeta primers. TCRdb's table, derived via immunoSEQ multiplex PCR, lists solely in-frame clones and lacks some. The repertoire holds approximately 79,000 clones, with 79% as singletons. V gave up 5 bases and J gave up 3 bases; unmatched junction bases: 4. Germline CDR1 and CDR2: MNHEY and SMNVEV (reference sequence). The CDR3 has 14 amino acids. Everyone who donated was a healthy bone marrow donor. The receptor was isolated from a woman between 35 and 50 years old in good health and CMV-seropositive. The chain has TRBV27 and TRBJ2-4, with TRBD1 identical over 7 bases. The sample comprised PBMCs. The CDR3 here is CASSKTGFKNIQYF. The CDR3 region has the DNA TGTGCCAGCAGTAAGACAGGGTTCAAAAACATTCAGTACTTC.